The present entry profiles one T cell receptor (beta chain) with its context. The data stem from a study of blood T cell repertoires in COVID-19. The data were produced by immunoSEQ multiplex PCR, yet TCRdb's version contains in-frame clones alone and is incomplete. This sample yields about 93,000 clones, of which around nine tenths are seen a single time; 18% belongs to the top ten. This CDR3 is built from 13 residues. Per the germline V gene, CDR1 is MNHEY and CDR2 is SVGAGI. Trimming took off 6 bases at V and 3 bases at J, with 11 bases between the two ends. The sequenced material came from peripheral blood. J is TRBJ2-5 and V is TRBV6-5, with a possible D match to TRBD2 (6 bases). This receptor was obtained from an elderly woman with acute or convalescent COVID-19. As DNA, the CDR3 is TGTGCCAGCAGCCCGCCTAGCGAAGAGACCCAGTACTTC. It specifies CASSPPSEETQYF.